The source of this T cell receptor beta chain is a study of blood T cell repertoires in COVID-19. Overall study context: Both acute and convalescent COVID-19 samples were obtained from the United States, Italy and Spain. T cells, B-cell-depleted T cells, or PBMCs supplied cDNA or gDNA.

A single count supports this clone. The trim removed 3 bases at V and 5 bases at J, leaving 5 bases unmatched. CDR1 is SNHLY, CDR2 FYNNEI, per germline. This CDR3 region has 15 residues. Repertoires were generated with immunoSEQ multiplex PCR, while TCRdb's copy carries only in-frame clones and drops some. The table shows 90,000 to 150,000 clones, with over 75% occurring only once. This clonotype originated in a man in his sixties or seventies with active or convalescent COVID-19. V usage is TRBV2 and J usage is TRBJ2-1, with 9 positions matching TRBD2. The specimen sequenced was peripheral blood. This CDR3 is CASSEASGTNNEQFF. The DNA for the CDR3 is TGTGCCAGCAGTGAGGCTAGCGGGACCAACAATGAGCAGTTCTTC.